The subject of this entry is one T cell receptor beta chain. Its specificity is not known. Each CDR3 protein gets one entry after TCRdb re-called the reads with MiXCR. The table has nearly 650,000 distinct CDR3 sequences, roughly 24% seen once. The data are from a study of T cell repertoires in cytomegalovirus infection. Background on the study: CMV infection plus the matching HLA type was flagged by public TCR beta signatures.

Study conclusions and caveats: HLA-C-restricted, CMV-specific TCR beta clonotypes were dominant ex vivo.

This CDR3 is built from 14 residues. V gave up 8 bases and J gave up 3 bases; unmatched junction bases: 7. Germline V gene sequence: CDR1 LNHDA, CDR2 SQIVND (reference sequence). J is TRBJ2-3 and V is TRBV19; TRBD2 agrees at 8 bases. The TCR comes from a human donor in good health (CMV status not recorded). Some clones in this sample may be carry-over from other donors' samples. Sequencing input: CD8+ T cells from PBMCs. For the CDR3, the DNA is TGTGCCAGTCGACTAGCGAGAGGGACAGATACGCAGTATTTT. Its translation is CASRLARGTDTQYF.